These 4 T cell receptor beta chains share one sample of origin, sequenced in a study of blood T cell repertoires in COVID-19. Sequenced by immunoSEQ multiplex PCR; TCRdb stores in-frame clones only, minus some. The sample carries about 240,000 clones, just under 85% recorded once. The sample consisted of peripheral blood. These receptors originate from a woman of 80 years or more with acute or convalescent COVID-19.

Remarks on this clone: The sample has other DNA sequences that encode this CDR3 too. V and J are TRBV12-3 or TRBV12-4 and TRBJ2-6; D remains unclear. This CDR3 has 13 residues. V lost 8 bases and J 0 bases, leaving 5 bases between the germline ends. CDR3 nucleotide sequence: TGTGCCAGCGCAGTCTCTGGGGCCAACGTCCTGACTTTC. Residues: CASAVSGANVLTF.

This clone has just a few counts. The J gene is TRBJ1-6, the V gene TRBV6-2 or TRBV6-3; 8 bases match TRBD1. The ends lost 4 bases at V and 2 bases at J; junction bases unmatched: 10. Germline values: CDR1 MNHEY, CDR2 SVGEGT. This CDR3 has 18 amino acids. CDR3 DNA sequence: TGTGCCAGCAGTTCCCAGATGACAGGGGCGACCTATAATTCACCCCTCCACTTT. It yields the protein CASSSQMTGATYNSPLHF.

The chain has TRBV6-5 and TRBJ2-7; 7 positions match TRBD2. The V and J ends lost 10 bases and 0 bases, in that order; junction bases with no gene match: 12. The CDR3 runs 15 residues. CDR1 is MNHEY, CDR2 SVGAGI, per germline. The CDR3 DNA reads TGTGCCACCCGGACTGGGCGGGGGACCTCCTACGAGCAGTACTTC. Translation: CATRTGRGTSYEQYF.

The rearrangement joins TRBV5-1 to TRBJ2-1; perhaps TRBD2 as D (6 bases). The CDR3 is 13 residues long. Trimming removed 3 bases at V and 4 bases at J, with 8 bases between. Germline V gene sequence: CDR1 SGHRS, CDR2 YFSETQ. The DNA for the CDR3 is TGCGCCAGCAGCTACGGGGGATACAATGAGCAGTTCTTC. Its protein is CASSYGGYNEQFF.